The sequence of this T cell receptor beta chain was determined in a study of T cell repertoires in cytomegalovirus infection (dated by TCRdb to between 2018 and 2021). At the level of the whole study: Peptide stimulations targeted recently identified HLA-C-restricted CMV epitopes, whose presentation resists viral immunomodulation, together with well-studied HLA-B-restricted epitopes. The HLA type of each donor mattered for the analysis, because public TCR beta signatures pointed to carriage of CMV infection along with the matching HLA type. Broader findings and caveats from the paper: In both this cohort and an independent cohort of some 380 donors, the cumulative frequency of public TCR beta family members distinguished carriers of CMV infection plus the relevant HLA type. In the ex vivo response, HLA-C-restricted CMV-specific TCR beta clonotypes were dominant, and in two of eight donors the single most frequent clonotype came from this HLA-C-restricted group.

As to this clonotype: Its target antigen remains unknown. Base-call qualities are not available, and no considerably larger clone is one nucleotide away.

The label giving this sample's treatment or condition can be read as: in vitro stimulation with specific CMV peptide epitopes to enrich CMV-specific T cells. Reading from cysteine to phenylalanine, the CDR3 counts 13 amino acids. Just CDR3 DNA is preserved here, 39 bases in frame from base 1. The trim is 3 bases for V and 5 bases for J, with a gap of 10 bases between the germline ends. The instrument was an Illumina HiSeq 1500. In-frame beta chains were kept once TCRdb had trimmed the public reads at Q25 with fastp and called clones with MiXCR. Duplicate CDR3 protein sequences are folded into a single record with the most common DNA and genes. In this sample the table shows a few hundred thousand distinct CDR3 sequences, over 35% of which occur a single time. The ten largest clones take up more than 40% of the sample.

The sequence was obtained from a human donor in good health (CMV status not recorded). Some clones in this sample may be carry-over from other donors' samples. Sequences were derived from cultured PBMCs, sampled from culture after CMV antigen stimulation. Rearrangement joined TRBV12-3 or TRBV12-4 to TRBJ2-5; perhaps TRBD2 is the D gene, with 5 bases matching. The DNA sequence is TGTGCCAGCAGTTTCCGGGGTTTGGAGACCCAGTACTTC. It encodes CASSFRGLETQYF.